This entry lists 19 T cell receptor beta chains sequenced from one sample in a study of glioma-infiltrating T cells. TCR alpha and beta CDR3 regions were amplified from RNA using iRepertoire nested multiplex PCR. MiXCR, run by TCRdb on the multiplex PCR reads, gives a single entry per CDR3 protein. The table includes about 110,000 distinct CDR3 sequences, less than 30% detected once. The sample was glioma tissue, nonneoplastic brain tissue, or PBMCs (not recorded which). The receptors come from a human donor with low-grade glioma or glioblastoma, undergoing nonglioma brain surgery, or in good health (not recorded which).

Concerning this clonotype itself: This may be a read error, as it is one base from a much larger clone. The chain joins TRBV29-1 to TRBJ2-1; 8 nucleotides agree with TRBD1. The CDR3 extends over 13 amino acids. Losses at the gene ends were 7 bases for V and 11 bases for J; bases not matched to a gene: 13. The germline gives CDR1 SQVTM, CDR2 ANQGSEA. CDR3 sequence (DNA): TGCAGCGCTAGGACAGGGTTGAGACGTAAGCAGTTCTTC. This encodes CSARTGLRRKQFF.

This chain uses TRBV4-1 with TRBJ2-1; the D is unclear. CDR3 length: 14 amino acids. Germline V gives CDR1 MGHRA, CDR2 YSYEKL. With 1 base removed from V and 3 bases from J, the gap between germline ends came to 7 bases. The CDR3 DNA reads as TGCGCCAGCAGCCAAGTAGGCTTCTACAATGAGCAGTTCTTC. Protein product: CASSQVGFYNEQFF.

At least ten counts were recorded for this clonotype. V usage is TRBV20-1 and J usage is TRBJ2-2, with D unresolved. The ends were cut back, 0 bases at V and 8 bases at J, with 22 bases in the middle. CDR1 is DFQATT, CDR2 SNEGSKA, per germline (reference sequence). The CDR3 spans 17 residues. The CDR3 bases are TGCAGTGCTAGAGATTCCCAAGCACCTCACTCCCCAGGGGAGCTGTTTTTT. Its protein is CSARDSQAPHSPGELFF.

The sample holds many counts of this clonotype. The chain joins TRBV20-1 to TRBJ1-1, with D possibly being TRBD1 (6 bases). This CDR3 has 12 residues. From germline, CDR1 is DFQATT and CDR2 SNEGSKA (reference sequence). The CDR3: CMGGWTNTEAFF. The CDR3 nucleotides read TGCATGGGGGGCTGGACGAACACTGAAGCTTTCTTT.

This clonotype has a count of ten or more. The gene calls are TRBV4-2 and TRBJ2-5, with a tentative D call TRBD1 (5 bases). Germline CDR1 and CDR2: LGHNA and YNFKEQ. The CDR3 has 13 amino acids. Trimming removed 4 bases from V and 3 bases from J, with 9 bases in between. The chain's CDR3 is CASSPRTKETQYF. Written as DNA, the CDR3 is TGTGCCAGCAGCCCGCGGACAAAAGAGACCCAGTACTTC.

This clonotype was seen ten or more times. V is TRBV27 and J is TRBJ1-1; D remains ambiguous. The germline V and J ends were trimmed by 0 bases and 3 bases, with 5 bases remaining between them. Germline CDR1 is MNHEY and CDR2 is SMNVEV (reference sequence). This CDR3 region has 13 residues. The CDR3 DNA reads as TGTGCCAGCAGTTTATCGTTATACACTGAAGCTTTCTTT. This translates into CASSLSLYTEAFF.

At least ten counts were recorded for this clonotype. The CDR3 loop reads CASSPRDRTYEQYF. CDR3 in DNA: TGTGCCAGCAGCCCCCGGGACAGAACCTACGAGCAGTACTTC. The J gene is TRBJ2-7, the V gene TRBV7-2; 7 bases align to TRBD1. Germline CDR1 reads SGHTA; CDR2 reads FQGNSA. The CDR3 loop spans 14 amino acids. With V trimmed by 5 bases and J by 2 bases, 6 bases remained unmatched.

This chain uses TRBV6-1 with TRBJ1-1; no definite D call. From germline, CDR1 is MNHNS and CDR2 SASEGT. The germline V and J ends were trimmed by 4 bases and 4 bases, with 10 bases remaining between them. The CDR3 covers 13 residues. CDR3: CASSVRARTEAFF. The CDR3 bases are TGTGCCAGCAGTGTCCGGGCCCGCACTGAAGCTTTCTTT.

This clonotype was detected ten times or more. The chain employs TRBV12-3 or TRBV12-4 and TRBJ2-7; 7 bases line up with TRBD1. This CDR3 is 13 amino acids long. V was clipped by 7 bases and J by 0 bases; unmatched bases: 3. The DNA for the CDR3 is TGTGCCAGCACGTGGGACAGCTCCTACGAGCAGTACTTC. Translating gives CASTWDSSYEQYF.

This clonotype was detected many times. The gene calls are TRBV4-3 and TRBJ1-5; D is undetermined. Germline CDR1 reads LGHNA; CDR2 reads YSLEER. This CDR3 comprises 15 residues. V lost 1 base to trimming and J lost 6 bases, with 13 bases between them. In nucleotides, the CDR3 is TGCGCCAGCAGCCAAGGACCCTTAGGAGGTCAGCCCCAGCATTTT. It translates to CASSQGPLGGQPQHF.

This clonotype was detected ten times or more. Without the conserved terminal phenylalanine or tryptophan, this CDR3 likely stems from a read error. This chain links TRBV20-1 with TRBJ1-2, with a tentative D call TRBD1 (5 bases). The CDR3 contains 14 residues. The V end lost 6 bases, the J end lost 4 bases, and 18 bases lay between the germline ends. Germline V lookup: CDR1 DFQATT, CDR2 SNEGSKA (reference sequence). The DNA for the CDR3 is TGCAGTGCAACTACAGGATCGATCGGCTATGGCTACACCTCC. Protein sequence: CSATTGSIGYGYTS.

This clonotype has at least ten counts. In DNA form, the CDR3 reads TGCGCCAGCAGTGAGTCGGTAGGCACTGAAGCTTTCTTT. It yields the protein CASSESVGTEAFF. V is TRBV10-2 and J is TRBJ1-1, with unresolved D. V lost 0 bases and J lost 4, with 6 bases in between. Per the germline V gene, CDR1 is WSHSY and CDR2 is SAAADI. This CDR3 is 13 amino acids long.

For this clonotype: A much bigger clone sits one base away, suggesting this may be a read error. This chain joins TRBV10-1 and TRBJ1-1, with D unclear. The CDR3 has 13 amino acids. CDR1 is WNHNN, CDR2 SYGVQD, per germline (reference sequence). Trimming shortened V by 7 bases and J by 0 bases, and 9 bases separated the two germline ends. Written as DNA, the CDR3 is TGCGCCAGCACCCCGAGAGTGAACACTGAAGCTTTCTTT. Translation: CASTPRVNTEAFF.

In this sample, this clonotype turned up a few times. The chain uses TRBV11-1 and TRBJ2-1; D ambiguous. Trimming left V 1 base short and J 5 bases short, with 12 bases between. The CDR3 sequence is 15 residues long. Germline CDR1 is SGHAT and CDR2 is FQDESV (reference sequence). The CDR3 region is CASSLGAFENNEQFF. CDR3 coding DNA: TGTGCCAGCAGCTTAGGGGCCTTCGAGAACAATGAGCAGTTCTTC.

This clonotype was detected a few times. The chain has TRBV18 and TRBJ1-2; 7 bases agree with TRBD1. Germline CDR1 is KGHSH and CDR2 is LQKENI. This CDR3 has 16 amino acids. With V trimmed by 4 bases and J by 0 bases, 8 bases remained unmatched. The CDR3 DNA reads as TGTGCCAGCTCACTGAATACCGGGACAGCTAACTATGGCTACACCTTC. This gives the protein CASSLNTGTANYGYTF.

This clonotype was detected many times. The chain is built from TRBV27 and TRBJ2-1; D not certain. This CDR3 spans 13 amino acids. Germline V CDR1 and CDR2: MNHEY, SMNVEV (reference sequence). Trimming pared 3 bases from V and 4 bases from J, leaving 7 bases between. CDR3 region: CASSLRGYNEQFF. The CDR3 nucleotides read TGTGCCAGCAGTTTGAGAGGTTACAATGAGCAGTTCTTC.

This clonotype was detected only a few times. J is TRBJ1-2 and V is TRBV7-2, with a possible D match to TRBD1 (6 bases). Germline V CDR1 and CDR2: SGHTA, FQGNSA. CDR3 length equals 14 residues. V was shortened by 4 bases and J by 2 bases, with 11 bases between the two germline ends. CDR3 loop: CASSSQDSNYGYTF. The CDR3 DNA reads as TGTGCCAGCAGCTCCCAGGACAGCAACTATGGCTACACCTTC. The full variable domain, completed using reference TRBV7-2 and TRBJ1-2, is GAGVSQSPSNKVTEKGKDVELRCDPISGHTALYWYRQSLGQGLEFLIYFQGNSAPDKSGLPSDRFSAERTGGSVSTLTIQRTQQEDSAVYLCASSSQDSNYGYTFGSGTRLTVV.

Note on this clonotype: A read error may explain this, as a much larger clone is one base away. The V gene is TRBV6-6, the J gene TRBJ1-5; D is uncertain. The CDR3 contains 13 residues. The V end lost 10 bases, the J end lost 4 bases, and 14 bases lay between the germline ends. The germline gives CDR1 MNHNY, CDR2 SVGAGI (reference sequence). The CDR3 is CAITGKLNQPQHF. The CDR3 DNA is TGTGCCATCACCGGGAAATTGAATCAGCCCCAGCATTTT.

The DNA for the CDR3 is TGCGCCAGCAGCGCTGAAGGTCTACCAAATGAGCAGTTCTTC. Translated, it gives CASSAEGLPNEQFF. The rearrangement links TRBV4-1 to TRBJ2-1; D not resolved. Germline loops: CDR1 MGHRA, CDR2 YSYEKL. The CDR3 is 14 residues long. Trimming pared 5 bases from V and 7 bases from J, leaving 15 bases between.